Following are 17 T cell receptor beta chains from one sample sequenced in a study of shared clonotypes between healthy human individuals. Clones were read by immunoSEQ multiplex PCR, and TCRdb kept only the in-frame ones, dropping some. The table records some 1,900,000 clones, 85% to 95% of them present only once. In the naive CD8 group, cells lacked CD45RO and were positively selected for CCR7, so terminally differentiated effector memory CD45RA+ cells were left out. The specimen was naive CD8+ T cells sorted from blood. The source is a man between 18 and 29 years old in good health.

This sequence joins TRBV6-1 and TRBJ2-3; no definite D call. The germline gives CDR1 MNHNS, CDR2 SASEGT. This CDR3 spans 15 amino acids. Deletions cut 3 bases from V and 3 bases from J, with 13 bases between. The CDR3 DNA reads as TGTGCCAGCAGTGATTTCGACCCTGGGACAGATACGCAGTATTTT. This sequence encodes CASSDFDPGTDTQYF.

CDR3 amino acids: CASSSWTGEAYEQYF. The CDR3 region has the DNA TGCGCCAGCAGCTCTTGGACAGGGGAGGCCTACGAGCAGTACTTC. The rearrangement joins TRBV5-1 to TRBJ2-7, with 9 bases lining up with TRBD1. Germline V gene data show CDR1 as SGHRS and CDR2 as YFSETQ. The CDR3 runs to 15 residues. The trim removed 3 bases at V and 2 bases at J, leaving 6 bases unmatched.

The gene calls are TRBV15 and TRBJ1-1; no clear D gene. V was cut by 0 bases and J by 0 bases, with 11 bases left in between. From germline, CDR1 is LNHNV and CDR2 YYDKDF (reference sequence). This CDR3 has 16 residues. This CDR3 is CATSRDLTAMNTEAFF. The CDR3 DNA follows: TGTGCCACCAGCAGAGATCTAACAGCTATGAACACTGAAGCTTTCTTT.

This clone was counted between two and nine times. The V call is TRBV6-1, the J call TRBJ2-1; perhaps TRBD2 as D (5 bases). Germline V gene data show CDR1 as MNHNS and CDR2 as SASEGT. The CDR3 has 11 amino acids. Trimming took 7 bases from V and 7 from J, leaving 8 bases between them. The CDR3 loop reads CASMEENEQFF. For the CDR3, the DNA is TGTGCCAGCATGGAGGAGAATGAGCAGTTCTTC.

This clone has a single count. DNA of the CDR3: TGTGCCAGCAGTGAATCCCCGGGAGCCGGGGCCAACGTCCTGACTTTC. Translation: CASSESPGAGANVLTF. V usage is TRBV6-1 and J usage is TRBJ2-6; D is perhaps TRBD2 (6 bases). Looked up from germline, CDR1 is MNHNS and CDR2 is SASEGT. The ends were cut back, 2 bases at V and 4 bases at J, with 12 bases in the middle. This CDR3 spans 16 amino acids.

The CDR3 DNA reads as TGTGCCAGCCGCACGGGGGTCGATGGCTACACCTTC. Translating it yields CASRTGVDGYTF. This sequence joins TRBV19 and TRBJ1-2; the D gene is possibly TRBD1 (5 bases). Germline CDR1 reads LNHDA; CDR2 reads SQIVND (reference sequence). The V gene lost 9 bases and the J gene lost 6 bases, with 14 bases spanning the gap. The CDR3 length is 12 residues.

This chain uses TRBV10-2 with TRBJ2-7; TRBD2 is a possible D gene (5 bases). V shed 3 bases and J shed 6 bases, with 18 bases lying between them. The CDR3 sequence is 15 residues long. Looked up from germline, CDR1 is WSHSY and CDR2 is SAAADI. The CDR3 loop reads CASSDSDYQVSEQYF. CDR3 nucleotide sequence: TGCGCCAGCAGTGATTCCGACTACCAGGTTTCCGAGCAGTACTTC.

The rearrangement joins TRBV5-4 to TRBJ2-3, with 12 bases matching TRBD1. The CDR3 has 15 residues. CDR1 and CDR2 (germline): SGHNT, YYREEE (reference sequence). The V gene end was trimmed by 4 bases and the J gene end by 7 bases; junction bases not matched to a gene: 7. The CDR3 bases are TGTGCCAGCAGCGTTCCGGGACAGGGGGCTAATACGCAGTATTTT. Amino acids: CASSVPGQGANTQYF.

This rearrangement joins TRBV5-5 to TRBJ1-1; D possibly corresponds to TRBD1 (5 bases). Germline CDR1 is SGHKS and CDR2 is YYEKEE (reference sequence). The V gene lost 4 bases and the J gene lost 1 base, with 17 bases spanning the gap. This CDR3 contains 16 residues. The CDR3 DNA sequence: TGTGCCAGCAGCAACCCTCCGGGGGTAGGGAACACTGAAGCTTTCTTT. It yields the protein CASSNPPGVGNTEAFF. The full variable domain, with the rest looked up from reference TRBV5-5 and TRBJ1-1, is DAGVTQSPTHLIKTRGQQVTLRCSPISGHKSVSWYQQVLGQGPQFIFQYYEKEERGRGNFPDRFSARQFPNYSSELNVNALLLGDSALYLCASSNPPGVGNTEAFFGQGTRLTVV.

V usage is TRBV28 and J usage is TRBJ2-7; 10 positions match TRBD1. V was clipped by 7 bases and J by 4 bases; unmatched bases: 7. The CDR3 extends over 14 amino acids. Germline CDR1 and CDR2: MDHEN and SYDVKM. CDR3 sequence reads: CASTVTGGGYEQYF. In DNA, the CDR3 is TGTGCCAGCACCGTGACAGGGGGCGGGTACGAGCAGTACTTC.

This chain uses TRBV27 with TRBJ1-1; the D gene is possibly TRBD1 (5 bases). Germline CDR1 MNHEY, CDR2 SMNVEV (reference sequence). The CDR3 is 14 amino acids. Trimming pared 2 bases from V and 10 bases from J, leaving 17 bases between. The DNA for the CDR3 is TGTGCCAGCAGTTTAGTTGGGACCAGGGAAGCAGCTTTCTTT. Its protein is CASSLVGTREAAFF.

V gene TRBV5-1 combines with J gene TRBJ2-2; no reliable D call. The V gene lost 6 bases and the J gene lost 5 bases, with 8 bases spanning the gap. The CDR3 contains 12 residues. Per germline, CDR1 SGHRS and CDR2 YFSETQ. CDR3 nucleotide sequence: TGCGCCAGCATAACGGTGACCGGGGAGCTGTTTTTT. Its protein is CASITVTGELFF. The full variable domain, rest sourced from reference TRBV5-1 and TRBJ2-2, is KAGVTQTPRYLIKTRGQQVTLSCSPISGHRSVSWYQQTPGQGLQFLFEYFSETQRNKGNFPGRFSGRQFSNSRSEMNVSTLELGDSALYLCASITVTGELFFGEGSRLTVL.

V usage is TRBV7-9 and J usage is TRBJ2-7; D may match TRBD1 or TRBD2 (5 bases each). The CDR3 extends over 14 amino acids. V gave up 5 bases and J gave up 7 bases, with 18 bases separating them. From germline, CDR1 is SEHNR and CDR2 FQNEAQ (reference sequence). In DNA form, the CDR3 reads TGTGCCAGCAGCCCTATTGGGACCAGGTTGGAGCAGTACTTC. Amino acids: CASSPIGTRLEQYF.

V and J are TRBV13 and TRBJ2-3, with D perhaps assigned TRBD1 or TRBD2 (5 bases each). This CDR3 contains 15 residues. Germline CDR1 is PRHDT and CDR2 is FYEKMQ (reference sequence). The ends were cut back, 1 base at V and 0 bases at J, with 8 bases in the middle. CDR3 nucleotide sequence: TGTGCCAGCAGCTTAGCGGGACGGAGCACAGATACGCAGTATTTT. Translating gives CASSLAGRSTDTQYF.

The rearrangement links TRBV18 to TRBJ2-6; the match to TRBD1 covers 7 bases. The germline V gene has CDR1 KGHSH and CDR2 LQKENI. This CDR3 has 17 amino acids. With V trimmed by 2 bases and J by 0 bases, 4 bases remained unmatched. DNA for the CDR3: TGTGCCAGCTCACCATCCGGGACAGCCTCTGGGGCCAACGTCCTGACTTTC. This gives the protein CASSPSGTASGANVLTF.

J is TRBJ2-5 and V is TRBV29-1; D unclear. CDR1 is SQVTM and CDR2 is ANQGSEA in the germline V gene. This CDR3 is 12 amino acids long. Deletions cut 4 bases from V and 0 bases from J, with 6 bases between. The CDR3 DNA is TGCAGCGTTGCCCAGGACCAAGAGACCCAGTACTTC. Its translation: CSVAQDQETQYF.

The CDR3: CASGLLGDEQYF. The CDR3, as DNA: TGTGCTAGTGGTTTGCTAGGGGATGAGCAGTACTTC. This chain uses TRBV12-5 with TRBJ2-7, with D possibly TRBD1 on 5 matching bases. The germline CDR1 and CDR2 sequences are LGHNT and FRNRAP. Trimming stripped 2 bases from V and 7 bases from J, with 9 bases between. The CDR3 covers 12 residues.